The present T cell receptor beta chain was sequenced within a study of T cells in Graves' hyperthyroidism and ophthalmopathy. Study observations and caveats: Researchers found most expanded thyroid clonotypes above 0.001 in blood as well.

RNA transcripts were the template for amplifying TCR beta CDR3 regions. First-round RT-PCR of the TCR CDR3 relied on the HTBI primer set. TCRdb processed the multiplex PCR reads anew with MiXCR; each CDR3 protein has one entry. The table shows 100,000 to 130,000 distinct CDR3 sequences, with approximately 15% occurring only once. Exclusion of a patient resulted from uncontrolled infection, other autoimmune disease, pregnancy or lactation. Each diagnosis was grounded in clinical symptoms, serum thyroxine and TRAb, thyroid ultrasound, and orbital computed tomography. The CDR3 loop spans 14 amino acids. With 5 bases removed from V and 5 bases from J, the gap between germline ends came to 16 bases. Concerning this clonotype: Antigen: not known.

The chain recombines TRBV12-3 or TRBV12-4 with TRBJ2-7; D might be TRBD1 or TRBD2, each matching 5 bases. The sequenced sample was blood. The receptor was isolated from a woman aged 45 to 65 with Graves' hyperthyroidism. The CDR3 spells CASSPFARDHEQYF. The CDR3 DNA reads TGTGCCAGCAGTCCCTTCGCCAGGGACCACGAGCAGTACTTC.